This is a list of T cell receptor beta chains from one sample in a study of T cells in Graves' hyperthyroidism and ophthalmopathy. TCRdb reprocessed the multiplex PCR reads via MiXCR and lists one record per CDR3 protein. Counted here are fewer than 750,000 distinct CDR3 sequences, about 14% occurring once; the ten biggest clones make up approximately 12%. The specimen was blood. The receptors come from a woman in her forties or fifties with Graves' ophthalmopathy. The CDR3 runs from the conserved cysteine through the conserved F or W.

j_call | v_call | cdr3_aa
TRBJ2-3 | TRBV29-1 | CSVEDLGLGQSTDTQYF
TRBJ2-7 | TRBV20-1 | CSAMYPGQAKNYEQYF
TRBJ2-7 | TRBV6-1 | CASRHRYEQYF
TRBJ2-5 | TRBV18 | CASSPQLVWETQYF
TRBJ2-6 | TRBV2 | CASTRGGANVLTF
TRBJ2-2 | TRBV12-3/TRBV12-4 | CASSFQRQNTGELFF
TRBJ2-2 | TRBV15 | CATSRDLQGLGELFF
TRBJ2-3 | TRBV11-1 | CASSWGTTSTDTQYF
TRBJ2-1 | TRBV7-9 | CASSLARTGGWEQFF
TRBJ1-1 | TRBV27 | CASSRGTEAFF
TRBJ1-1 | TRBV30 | CAWSVRDITEAFF
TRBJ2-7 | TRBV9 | CASSVGGTGLTYEQYF
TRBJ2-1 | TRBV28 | CASSYRLAGIYNEQFF
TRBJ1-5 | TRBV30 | CAWSALQGAEGPQHF
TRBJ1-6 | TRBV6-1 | CASSEAQGGRDYNSPLHF
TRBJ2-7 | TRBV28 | CASKQRGKGYEQYF
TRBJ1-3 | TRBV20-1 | CSAIQGAEGNTIYF
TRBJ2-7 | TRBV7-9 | CASSPDTNPYEQYF
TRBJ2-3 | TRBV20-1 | CSARGRESTDTQYF
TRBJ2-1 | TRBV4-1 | CASSQDPVAGGDEQFF
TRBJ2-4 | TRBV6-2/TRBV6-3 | CASSYSGWTKNIQYF